This is a list of T cell receptor beta chains from one sample in a study of beta chain features in type 1 diabetes. Only in-frame clones appear in the TCRdb table, and some are missing; sequencing was by immunoSEQ multiplex PCR. The sample records about 290,000 clones, approximately 8% being singletons. Sequencing used central memory CD4+ T cells from blood. These TCRs come from a woman between 18 and 29 years old in good health. Each CDR3 is given with its conserved first and last residue. Fields, in order: clone size, V gene, J gene, D gene, CDR3 DNA, CDR3 protein. A D gene is named only where the DNA matches it firmly. A row's size may be missing; if present it is once, few, many or a size class.

-	TRBV4-1	TRBJ1-5	-	TGCGCCAGCAGCGACAGTGGAAGCAATCAGCCCCAGCATTTT	CASSDSGSNQPQHF
-	TRBV5-6	TRBJ1-2	-	TGTGCCAGCACCAAGAGGGGCAGGGAGGCTGGCTACACCTTC	CASTKRGREAGYTF
few	TRBV4-2	TRBJ1-1	-	TGTGCCAGCAGCCAAGATGGGGGGGTGTGGAACACTGAAGCTTTCTTT	CASSQDGGVWNTEAFF
-	TRBV2	TRBJ1-2	TRBD1	TGTGCCAGCAGTGAAGGGCCAGGGGGCCCCTATGGCTACACCTTC	CASSEGPGGPYGYTF
few	TRBV18	TRBJ1-2	TRBD1	TGTGCCAGCTACCCGGGACAGGGACCTAACTATGGCTACACCTTC	CASYPGQGPNYGYTF
-	TRBV6-5	TRBJ1-2	TRBD1	TGTGCCAGCAGACCTCGTGGACAGGCGAACTATGGCTACACCTTC	CASRPRGQANYGYTF
few	TRBV7-9	TRBJ2-7	TRBD1	TGTGCCAGCAGCCTCACTGACAGGGGCAAAAGCTACGAGCAGTACTTC	CASSLTDRGKSYEQYF
-	TRBV23-1	TRBJ1-1	TRBD1	TGCGCCAGCCGTTCGGGGGACAGGGTTGTTAGGAACACTGAAGCTTTCTTT	CASRSGDRVVRNTEAFF
few	TRBV10-1	TRBJ2-1	-	TGCGCCAGCAGCCATACCGCGAAGGATGAGCAGTTCTTC	CASSHTAKDEQFF
few	TRBV7-9	TRBJ2-1	TRBD1	TGTGCCAGCAGCTTAGGATGGACAGGTAACAATGAGCAGTTCTTC	CASSLGWTGNNEQFF
-	TRBV4-2	TRBJ2-1	TRBD2	TGTGCCAGCAGCCAACAGGACGGGACTAGGTACAATGAGCAGTTCTTC	CASSQQDGTRYNEQFF
few	TRBV5-6	TRBJ1-1	TRBD1	TGTGCCAGCAGCCGGAGGGGGCGCAACACTGAAGCTTTCTTT	CASSRRGRNTEAFF
many	TRBV9	TRBJ1-2	-	TGTGCCAGCAGCGCCCAGGGATGGGGCTACACCTTC	CASSAQGWGYTF
-	TRBV7-2	TRBJ2-4	-	TGTGCCAGCAGGAAGGATAGTTCAACCAAAAACATTCAGTACTTC	CASRKDSSTKNIQYF
-	TRBV6-6	TRBJ2-5	-	TGTGCCAGCAGAGGGTCCGGGGAGACCCAGTACTTC	CASRGSGETQYF
-	TRBV7-2	TRBJ2-7	TRBD1	TGTGCCAGCAGCGGCACCGCAACAGGGGAGACTACCTTCTACGAGCAGTACTTC	CASSGTATGETTFYEQYF
-	TRBV6-5	TRBJ2-1	TRBD2	TGTGCCAGCACTCCTCTAGCGGGAGTCGCTGAGCAGTTCTTC	CASTPLAGVAEQFF
-	TRBV15	TRBJ2-5	-	TGTGCCACCAGCAGAGATCGTATGGAGACCCAGTACTTC	CATSRDRMETQYF
-	TRBV7-2	TRBJ2-7	-	TGTGCCAGCAGCTACTTTTGGGGGCAAGACGAGCAGTACTTC	CASSYFWGQDEQYF
few	TRBV11-2	TRBJ2-7	TRBD2	TGTGCCAGCAGCCCGGAGAGTGGACTAGCGGGAGGGATCTCCTACGAGCAGTACTTC	CASSPESGLAGGISYEQYF
few	TRBV7-9	TRBJ1-2	TRBD1	TGTGCCAGCAGCTTAGCGGGGACAGGGAAAGGCTACACCTTC	CASSLAGTGKGYTF
many	TRBV19	TRBJ2-7	-	TGTGCCAGTAGTTCGACTCAGGGGTACGAGCAGTACTTC	CASSSTQGYEQYF
-	TRBV4-3	TRBJ2-2	TRBD2	TGCGCCAGCAGCCAAAAGGGACTAGCGGGAGTAGACACCGGGGAGCTGTTTTTT	CASSQKGLAGVDTGELFF
many	TRBV5-4	TRBJ1-5	-	TGTGCCAGCAGCGCTGGGGGGACGAATCAGCCCCAGCATTTT	CASSAGGTNQPQHF
few	TRBV4-3	TRBJ1-2	-	TGCGCCAGCAGCCAGCGGACGGGGGACTATGGCTACACCTTC	CASSQRTGDYGYTF
few	TRBV29-1	TRBJ2-5	-	TGCAGCGTTGATATGGCGTCGGAGACCCAGTACTTC	CSVDMASETQYF